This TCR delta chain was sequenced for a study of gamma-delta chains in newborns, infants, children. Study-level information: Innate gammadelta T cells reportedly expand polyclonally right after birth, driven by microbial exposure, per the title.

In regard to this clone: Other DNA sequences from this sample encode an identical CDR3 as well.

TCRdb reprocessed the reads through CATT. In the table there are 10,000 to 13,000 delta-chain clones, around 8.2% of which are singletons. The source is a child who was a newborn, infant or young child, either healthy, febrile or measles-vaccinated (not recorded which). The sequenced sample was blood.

The CDR3 DNA follows: TGTGCCTGTGACACCGGGGGATACCTTAGCTCCTGGGACACCCGACAGATGTTTTTC. It is translated as CACDTGGYLSSWDTRQMFF. The gene calls are TRDV2 and TRDJ3, with 9 bases that match TRDD3. This CDR3 is 19 amino acids long. V was pared by 0 bases and J by 0 bases, with 5 bases of the junction left unmatched. CDR1 GEAIGNYY and CDR2 EKD come from the germline V gene.